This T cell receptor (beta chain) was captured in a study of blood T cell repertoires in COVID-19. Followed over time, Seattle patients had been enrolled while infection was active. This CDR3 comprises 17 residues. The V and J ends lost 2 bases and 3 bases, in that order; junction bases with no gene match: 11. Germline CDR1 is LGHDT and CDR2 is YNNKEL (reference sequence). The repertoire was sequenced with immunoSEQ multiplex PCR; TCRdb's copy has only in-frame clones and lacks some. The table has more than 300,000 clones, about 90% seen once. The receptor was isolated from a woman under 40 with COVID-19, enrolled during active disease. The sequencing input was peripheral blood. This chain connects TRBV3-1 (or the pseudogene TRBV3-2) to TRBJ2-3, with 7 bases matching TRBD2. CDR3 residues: CASSQRERGRVTDTQYF. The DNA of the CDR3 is TGTGCCAGCAGCCAAAGAGAGAGAGGGAGGGTTACAGATACGCAGTATTTT.